This TCR beta chain originates from a study of OX40 agonist ivuxolimab in advanced cancers. Study-level information: Each dose-escalation patient presented with hepatocellular carcinoma, melanoma, renal cell or head and neck cancer. Overall study results and limits: On average, CD8+ T cells showed a greater number of expanded clones than CD4+. At 0.1 to 3.0 mg/kg, CD4+ and CD8+ blood T cells expanded clonally by week 6.

Patients with autoimmune history or systemic immunosuppression were excluded. On this clone itself: What it binds is not known.

The protocol was immunoSEQ multiplex PCR, while the TCRdb copy is restricted to in-frame clones and leaves out a portion. The sample consists of around 69,000 clones, roughly 84% of them appearing once. This specimen was CD4+ or CD8+ T cells sorted from blood, taken in a trial of the OX40 agonist ivuxolimab. The sequence was collected from an adult with an advanced solid tumor such as melanoma, head and neck, liver or kidney cancer.

The DNA of the CDR3 is TGTGCCAGCACCGGACGTAGCGGGAACCTCGAGCAGTACTTC. Its protein product is CASTGRSGNLEQYF. The J gene is TRBJ2-7, the V gene TRBV28, with 8 bases lining up with TRBD2. The trim removed 7 bases at V and 6 bases at J, leaving 11 bases unmatched. The CDR3 is made up of 14 amino acids. Per the germline V gene, CDR1 is MDHEN and CDR2 is SYDVKM.